This is a list of T cell receptor beta chains from one sample in a study of CD8 T cells in Susac syndrome. Each CDR3 protein is one row after TCRdb ran MiXCR on the immunoSEQ multiplex PCR reads. Seen here are approximately 110,000 distinct CDR3 sequences, 85% to 95% observed once, and the top ten hold roughly 0.32%. Sequencing was carried out using CD8+ T cells from PBMCs. The receptors were gathered from a human donor with multiple sclerosis. Both conserved end residues are part of each CDR3. D genes are given only for firm matches. Size is stated for part of the rows, as once, few or many counts, or as a class when the clone is expanded.

V gene	D gene	clone size	J gene	CDR3 protein	CDR3 DNA
TRBV4-1	.	.	TRBJ1-1	CASSQGTGMNTEAFF	TGCGCCAGCAGCCAAGGTACGGGAATGAACACTGAAGCTTTCTTT
TRBV9	TRBD2	once	TRBJ2-1	CASSGTSGRPIEQFF	TGTGCCAGCAGTGGGACTAGCGGGAGGCCCATTGAGCAGTTCTTC
TRBV5-1	.	.	TRBJ1-1	CASSLSARGNTEAFF	TGCGCCAGCAGCTTGTCGGCCAGAGGGAACACTGAAGCTTTCTTT
TRBV27	.	.	TRBJ1-6	CASSPRGRKNSPLHF	TGTGCCAGCAGCCCCCGTGGCAGGAAAAATTCGCCCCTCCACTTT
TRBV21-1	.	once	TRBJ1-5	CASSNGTHYQPQHF	TGTGCCAGCAGCAACGGGACACATTATCAGCCCCAGCATTTT
TRBV5-1	.	.	TRBJ1-2	CASSLVLANYGYTF	TGCGCCAGCAGCTTGGTGTTGGCTAACTATGGCTACACCTTC
TRBV29-1	TRBD2	.	TRBJ2-1	CSVGVFRGTSFNEQFF	TGCAGCGTGGGGGTATTCCGGGGGACTAGCTTCAATGAGCAGTTCTTC
TRBV6-1	.	.	TRBJ1-6	CASSPPTGPKYYSPLHF	TGTGCCAGCAGTCCGCCGACTGGCCCGAAGTACTATTCACCCCTCCATTTT
TRBV12-3/TRBV12-4	.	.	TRBJ1-1	CASRLGTQENTEAFF	TGTGCCAGCAGATTGGGAACTCAAGAAAACACTGAAGCTTTCTTT
TRBV27	TRBD1	.	TRBJ2-7	CASSLSITGGFDEQYF	TGTGCCAGCAGTTTATCAATCACAGGGGGTTTCGACGAGCAGTACTTC
TRBV28	.	.	TRBJ1-3	CASSFSSGNTIYF	TGTGCCAGCAGTTTTAGCTCTGGAAACACCATATATTTT
TRBV6-6	.	few	TRBJ2-7	CASRDGSYEQYF	TGTGCCAGCAGGGACGGTTCCTACGAGCAGTACTTC
TRBV7-9	.	.	TRBJ1-2	CASGSTGANYGYTF	TGTGCCAGCGGATCAACGGGGGCCAACTATGGCTACACCTTC
TRBV11-2	.	.	TRBJ2-3	CASSGRRDTQYF	TGTGCCAGCAGCGGCCGTCGGGATACGCAGTATTTT
TRBV9	TRBD1	.	TRBJ2-1	CASSVGGKGTGGLGTYNEQFF	TGTGCCAGCAGCGTAGGGGGAAAAGGGACAGGGGGCTTGGGAACCTACAATGAGCAGTTCTTC
TRBV11-2	.	.	TRBJ2-5	CASSSHSISGQETQYF	TGTGCCAGCAGCTCCCACTCTATTAGCGGCCAAGAGACCCAGTACTTC
TRBV28	TRBD1	.	TRBJ1-5	CASSLPRQGQPQHF	TGTGCCAGCAGTTTACCCCGACAGGGTCAGCCCCAGCATTTT
TRBV7-9	TRBD1	.	TRBJ2-3	CASSLGGQITDTQYF	TGTGCCAGCAGCTTAGGGGGACAGATCACAGATACGCAGTATTTT
TRBV4-1	.	.	TRBJ1-1	CASSERDGSFTEAFF	TGCGCCAGCAGCGAAAGGGACGGGTCATTCACTGAAGCTTTCTTT
TRBV12-3/TRBV12-4	TRBD1	.	TRBJ1-1	CASSLRSGGMNTEAFF	TGTGCCAGCAGTTTACGGTCAGGGGGGATGAACACTGAAGCTTTCTTT
TRBV7-2	.	.	TRBJ2-3	CASSLAPRSTDTQYF	TGTGCCAGCAGCTTAGCCCCGCGCAGCACAGATACGCAGTATTTT
TRBV5-1	TRBD1	.	TRBJ1-2	CATKGSSGQGAANGYTF	TGCGCCACTAAAGGTAGCTCCGGACAGGGGGCCGCGAATGGCTACACCTTC
TRBV6-5	TRBD1	once	TRBJ2-2	CASSYSGDSSPGELFF	TGTGCCAGCAGTTACTCGGGGGACAGTTCCCCCGGGGAGCTGTTTTTT
TRBV20-1	.	.	TRBJ2-2	CSARDVVSANTGELFF	TGCAGTGCTAGAGATGTTGTCAGCGCGAACACCGGGGAGCTGTTTTTT
TRBV29-1	.	.	TRBJ2-3	CSAEGGTSTDTQYF	TGCAGCGCCGAAGGCGGAACTAGCACAGATACGCAGTATTTT
TRBV5-1	.	.	TRBJ2-2	CASSLRQVTGELFF	TGCGCCAGCAGCTTACGACAGGTCACCGGGGAGCTGTTTTTT
TRBV21-1	.	.	TRBJ2-5	CASSKRQSGGTQYF	TGTGCCAGCAGCAAAAGGCAGAGCGGGGGGACCCAGTACTTC
TRBV5-4	.	.	TRBJ2-1	CASSLASLNNEQFF	TGTGCCAGCAGCTTGGCGAGCCTTAACAATGAGCAGTTCTTC
TRBV24-1	.	.	TRBJ2-2	CATSENGLALNTGELFF	TGTGCCACCAGTGAAAATGGACTGGCCCTAAACACCGGGGAGCTGTTTTTT
TRBV28	.	.	TRBJ2-7	CASSLRWTAEQYF	TGTGCCAGCAGTTTAAGGTGGACCGCGGAGCAGTACTTC
TRBV7-9	TRBD1	.	TRBJ1-4	CASSLAMTGAKVEKLFF	TGTGCCAGCAGCTTAGCGATGACAGGGGCAAAGGTTGAAAAACTGTTTTTT
TRBV7-2	.	once	TRBJ2-7	CASSLEKTGLGIYEQYF	TGTGCCAGCAGCCTAGAAAAAACAGGGTTAGGAATTTACGAGCAGTACTTC
TRBV19	.	.	TRBJ2-7	CASSIGGTDEQYF	TGTGCCAGTAGTATAGGGGGCACGGACGAGCAGTACTTC
TRBV20-1	.	.	TRBJ1-5	CSARGLGSQPQHF	TGCAGTGCGAGAGGACTGGGAAGCCAGCCCCAGCATTTT
TRBV13	.	.	TRBJ2-1	CASSPPGRSSYNEQFF	TGTGCCAGCAGCCCCCCGGGGCGAAGCTCCTACAATGAGCAGTTCTTC
TRBV7-2	TRBD1	.	TRBJ2-2	CASSLRRRQGTGELFF	TGTGCCAGCAGCTTACGCAGGAGACAGGGGACCGGGGAGCTGTTTTTT
TRBV5-1	.	.	TRBJ2-4	CASSWGLSENIQYF	TGCGCCAGCAGCTGGGGGCTCAGCGAAAACATTCAGTACTTC
TRBV5-1	.	once	TRBJ1-1	CASRWLNTEVFF	TGCGCCAGCAGATGGTTGAACACTGAAGTTTTCTTT
TRBV6-2/TRBV6-3	TRBD1	.	TRBJ2-7	CASSWDSHWGQYF	TGTGCCAGCAGTTGGGACAGCCATTGGGGGCAGTACTTC
TRBV12-3/TRBV12-4	.	once	TRBJ1-2	CASSLRAFRLDTF	TGTGCCAGCAGTTTAAGGGCATTCCGATTGGACACCTTC
TRBV19	.	.	TRBJ1-1	CASSIVLVNTEAFF	TGTGCCAGTAGTATAGTTTTGGTGAACACTGAAGCTTTCTTT
TRBV24-1	.	.	TRBJ2-2	CATSGEGATGELFF	TGTGCCACCAGTGGAGAAGGGGCCACCGGGGAGCTGTTTTTT
TRBV9	.	once	TRBJ1-2	CASSVARNYGYTF	TGTGCCAGCAGCGTTGCCAGGAACTATGGCTACACCTTC
TRBV6-5	.	.	TRBJ2-7	CASSYGEAGQAYEQYF	TGTGCCAGCAGTTACGGGGAGGCAGGACAGGCCTACGAGCAGTACTTC
TRBV6-5	.	.	TRBJ2-2	CASAEGGRNTGELFF	TGTGCCAGCGCCGAGGGGGGGAGAAACACCGGGGAGCTGTTTTTT
TRBV28	TRBD1	.	TRBJ2-5	CASSPGQGFEETQYF	TGTGCCAGCAGTCCGGGACAGGGGTTCGAAGAGACCCAGTACTTC
TRBV20-1	.	.	TRBJ2-7	CSARDLTGNYEQYF	TGCAGTGCTAGAGATCTTACAGGAAACTACGAGCAGTACTTC
TRBV4-2	.	.	TRBJ2-5	CASSQDSDSLQETQYF	TGTGCCAGCAGCCAAGATTCGGACAGCCTTCAAGAGACCCAGTACTTC
TRBV7-2	TRBD2	.	TRBJ2-1	CASSPTSGAYNEQFF	TGTGCCAGCAGTCCGACTAGCGGGGCCTACAATGAGCAGTTCTTC
TRBV2	.	few	TRBJ1-2	CASSEVFDGYTF	TGTGCCAGCAGTGAGGTCTTTGATGGCTACACCTTC
TRBV20-1	TRBD1	.	TRBJ1-2	CSVVDRDGYTF	TGCAGTGTTGTTGACAGGGATGGCTACACCTTC
TRBV28	.	.	TRBJ2-3	CASSLLVGATDTQYF	TGTGCCAGCAGTTTATTAGTTGGGGCCACAGATACGCAGTATTTT
TRBV20-1	TRBD2	.	TRBJ2-3	CSAEAGGSTDTQYF	TGCAGTGCGGAAGCGGGGGGTAGCACAGATACGCAGTATTTT